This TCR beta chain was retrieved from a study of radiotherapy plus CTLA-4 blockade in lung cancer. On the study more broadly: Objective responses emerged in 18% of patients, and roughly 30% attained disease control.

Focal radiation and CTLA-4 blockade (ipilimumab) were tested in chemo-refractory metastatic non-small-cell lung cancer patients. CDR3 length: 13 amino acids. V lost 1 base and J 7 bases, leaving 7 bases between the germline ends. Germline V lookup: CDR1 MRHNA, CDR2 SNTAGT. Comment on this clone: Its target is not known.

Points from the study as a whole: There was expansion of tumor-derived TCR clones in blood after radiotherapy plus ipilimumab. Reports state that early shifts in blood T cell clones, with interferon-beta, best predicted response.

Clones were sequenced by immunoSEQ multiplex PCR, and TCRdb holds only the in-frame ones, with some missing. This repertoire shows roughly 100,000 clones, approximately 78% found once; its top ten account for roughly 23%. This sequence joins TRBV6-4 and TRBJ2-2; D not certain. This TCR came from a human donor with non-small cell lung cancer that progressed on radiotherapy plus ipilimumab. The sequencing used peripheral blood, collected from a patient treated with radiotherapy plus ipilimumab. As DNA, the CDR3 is TGTGCCAGCAGTGACTGGCTGGACGGGGAGCTGTTTTTT. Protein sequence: CASSDWLDGELFF.